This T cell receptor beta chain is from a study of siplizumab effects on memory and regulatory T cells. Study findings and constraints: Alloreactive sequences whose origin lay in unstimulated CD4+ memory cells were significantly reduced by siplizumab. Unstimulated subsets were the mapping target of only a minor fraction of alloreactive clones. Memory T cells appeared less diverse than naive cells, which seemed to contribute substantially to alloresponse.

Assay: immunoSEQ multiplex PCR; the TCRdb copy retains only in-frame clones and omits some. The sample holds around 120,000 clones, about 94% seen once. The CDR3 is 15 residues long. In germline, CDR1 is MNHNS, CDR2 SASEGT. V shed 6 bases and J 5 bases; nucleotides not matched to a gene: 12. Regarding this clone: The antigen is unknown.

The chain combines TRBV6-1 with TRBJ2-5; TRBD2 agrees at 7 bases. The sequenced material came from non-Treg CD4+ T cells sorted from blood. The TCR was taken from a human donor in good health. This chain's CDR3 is CASSPGRRREETQYF. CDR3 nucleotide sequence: TGTGCCAGCAGCCCTGGGAGGCGGCGGGAGGAGACCCAGTACTTC.